The entry below gives a single TCR beta chain sequence along with its context. Its specificity is unknown. Profiling relied on immunoSEQ multiplex PCR, and the TCRdb table lists in-frame clones only, not all of them. The sample records around 2,100,000 clones, approximately 94% being singletons. The naive CD8 population came from CD45RO-negative cells selected for CCR7, without terminally differentiated effector memory CD45RA+ cells. This CDR3 has 15 amino acids. V gave up 0 bases and J gave up 3 bases, with 13 bases separating them. The germline V gene has CDR1 SGHRS and CDR2 YFSETQ. This sample was included in a study of shared clonotypes between healthy human individuals. Study-wide results and limits: An anticipated effect of sequencing depth on clonotype sharing among donors was recognized. Clonotypes shared by all four donors outscored non-shared clonotypes in generation probability. Memory subsets had estimated richness that was generally smaller than that of naive subsets. Rarefaction showed that sequencing of sorted subsets was incomplete (despite large depth).

The gene calls are TRBV5-1 and TRBJ2-7, with D possibly being TRBD1 (6 bases). Sequenced: naive CD8+ T cells sorted from blood. This receptor was taken from a man younger than 30 in good health. The CDR3 DNA reads TGCGCCAGCAGCTTGGGGCAGGGGTGGGTCTACGAGCAGTACTTC. As protein: CASSLGQGWVYEQYF.